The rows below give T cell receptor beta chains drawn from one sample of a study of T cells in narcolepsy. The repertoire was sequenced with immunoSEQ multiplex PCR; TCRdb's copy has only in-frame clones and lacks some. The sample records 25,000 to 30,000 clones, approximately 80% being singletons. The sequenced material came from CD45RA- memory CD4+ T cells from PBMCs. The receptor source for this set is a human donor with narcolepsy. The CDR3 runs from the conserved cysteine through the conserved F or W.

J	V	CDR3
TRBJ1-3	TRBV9	CASSVATGGAGNTIYF
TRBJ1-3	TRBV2	CASSELGSGGNTIYF
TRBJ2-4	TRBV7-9	CASSFSGAPLEYF
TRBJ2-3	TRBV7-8	CASSSRAAGGQADTQYF
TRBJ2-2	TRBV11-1	CASSLTGASGELFF
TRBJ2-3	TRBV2	CASSEWTSGGPSTDTQYF
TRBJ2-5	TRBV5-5	CASIPAGGRETQYF
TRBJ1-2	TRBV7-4	CASSRRDSQPSFYGYTF
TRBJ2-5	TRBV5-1	CASHQGLQETQYF
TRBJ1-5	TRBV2	CASSGTGKAQHF
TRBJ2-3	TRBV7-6	CASSARLAGGQIDTQYF
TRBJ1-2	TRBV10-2	CASSYRDNYGYTF
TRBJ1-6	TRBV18	CASSPVQDRALPPLHF
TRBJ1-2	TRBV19	CASSGMGYGYTF
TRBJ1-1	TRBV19	CASSIRDRGGGTEAFF
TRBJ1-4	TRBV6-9	CASSYGQEGEKLFF
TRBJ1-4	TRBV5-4	CASSLDGTRDEKLFF
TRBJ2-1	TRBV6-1	CASRTEPGNEQFF
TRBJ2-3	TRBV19	CASSTGQGVTDTQYF
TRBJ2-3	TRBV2	CASIRGNVADTQYF
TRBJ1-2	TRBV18	CASSPQGAHGYTF
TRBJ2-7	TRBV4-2	CASSQAVGGGSYEQYF
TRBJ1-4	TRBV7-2	CASSLNGPAGMGGKLFF
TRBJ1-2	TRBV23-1	CASSQFWAGNYGYTF
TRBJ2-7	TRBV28	CASSPTTHGSYEQYF
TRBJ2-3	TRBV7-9	CASSLAGFGTDTQYF
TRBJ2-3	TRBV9	CASSFSPGTSLFPDTQYF
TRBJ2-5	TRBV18	CASFGQGKETQYF
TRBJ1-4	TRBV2	CASRDDRSEKLFF
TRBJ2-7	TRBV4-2	CASSPRVRGLYEQYF
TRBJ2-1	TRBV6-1	CASSDRTGGSYNEQFF
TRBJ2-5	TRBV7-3	CASSLQGAREQYF
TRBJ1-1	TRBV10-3	CAISGPGNTEAFF
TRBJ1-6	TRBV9	CASSAGTGRNSPLHF
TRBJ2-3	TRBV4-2	CASSQEWSGAVDTQYF
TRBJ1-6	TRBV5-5	CASSGGRSYNSPLHF
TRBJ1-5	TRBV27	CASSQRGNQPQHF
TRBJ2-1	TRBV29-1	CSAQTSGGDGEQFF
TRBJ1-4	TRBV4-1	CASSQGVMEGEKLFF
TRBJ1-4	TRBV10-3	CATKDRPDEKLFF
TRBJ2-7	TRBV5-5	CASSLAGASPYEQYF
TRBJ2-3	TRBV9	CASSALAGTPSTDTQYF
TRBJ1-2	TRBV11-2	CASSGTRHDGYGYTF
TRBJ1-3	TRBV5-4	CASSLANTFSGNTIYF
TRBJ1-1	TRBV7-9	CASSLDSRMNTEAFF
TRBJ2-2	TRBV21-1	CASKKTDRDRGTGELFF